The 28 T cell receptor beta chains in this list originate from one sample, sequenced in a study of T cell repertoires in cytomegalovirus infection. TCRdb reanalysed the reads using MiXCR and keeps one entry per CDR3 protein. The sample carries about a million distinct CDR3 sequences, approximately 30% recorded once. Their cognate antigens are unknown. Specimen: cultured CD8+ T cells from PBMCs, collected from culture after CMV antigen stimulation. These receptors were collected from a human donor in good health (CMV status not recorded). Some clones in this sample may be carry-over from other donors' samples.

Points on this clonotype: This may be a read error, as it is one base from a much larger clone. V is TRBV6-6 and J is TRBJ1-1; no clear D gene. V lost 6 bases, J lost 4 bases, and 18 bases lay in between. The germline V gene encodes CDR1 MNHNY and CDR2 SVGAGI (reference sequence). The CDR3 is 15 residues long. CDR3 in amino acids: CASREGAGWSTEAFF. The DNA of the CDR3 is TGTGCCAGCAGGGAAGGAGCAGGCTGGAGCACTGAAGCTTTCTTT.

J is TRBJ2-2 and V is TRBV29-1, with D perhaps TRBD1 (6 bases). The CDR3 sequence is 14 residues long. Germline loops: CDR1 SQVTM, CDR2 ANQGSEA. Trimming removed 3 bases from V and 3 bases from J, with 11 bases in between. CDR3 loop: CSVDLPGDTGELFF. The DNA for the CDR3 is TGCAGCGTTGATTTGCCAGGGGACACCGGGGAGCTGTTTTTT.

V gene TRBV9 combines with J gene TRBJ1-3; possibly TRBD1 for D (6 bases). Trimming removed 0 bases from V and 4 bases from J, with 8 bases in between. The CDR3 is 14 residues long. Germline CDR1 is SGDLS and CDR2 is YYNGEE. CDR3 bases: TGTGCCAGCAGCGTAGAGGGACACGGAAACACCATATATTTT. Its protein is CASSVEGHGNTIYF. The full variable domain, its missing parts supplied by reference TRBV9 and TRBJ1-3, is DSGVTQTPKHLITATGQRVTLRCSPRSGDLSVYWYQQSLDQGLQFLIQYYNGEERAKGNILERFSAQQFPDLHSELNLSSLELGDSALYFCASSVEGHGNTIYFGEGSWLTVV.

The CDR3 reads CASTHRRYNYGYTF. The DNA of the CDR3 is TGTGCCAGCACCCATCGAAGGTATAACTATGGCTACACCTTC. The chain joins TRBV6-8 to TRBJ1-2; no firm D call. The V gene's germline CDR1 is MNHGY and CDR2 SAAAGT. The V and J ends lost 7 bases and 1 base respectively, with 13 bases between them. This CDR3 region has 14 residues.

The chain is built from TRBV27 and TRBJ2-3; no reliable D call. The CDR3 contains 14 residues. Germline lookup yields CDR1 MNHEY and CDR2 SMNVEV (reference sequence). The V and J ends lost 7 bases and 1 base respectively, with 12 bases between them. The CDR3 bases are TGTGCCAGCAAGCATGGGGTGGGCACAGATACGCAGTATTTT. Amino acids: CASKHGVGTDTQYF.

Comment on this clonotype: A much larger clone differs from this one at a single base, so this may be a read error. The chain couples TRBV7-9 to TRBJ2-3; TRBD1 is a possible D gene (6 bases). Deletions cut 5 bases from V and 1 base from J, with 16 bases between. CDR1 SEHNR and CDR2 FQNEAQ come from the germline V gene (reference sequence). This CDR3 comprises 16 residues. As DNA, the CDR3 is TGTGCCAGCAGCATTGTATGGGACACCCGCACAGATACGCAGTATTTT. Its translation: CASSIVWDTRTDTQYF.

Ten or more counts support this clonotype. The chain employs TRBV7-6 and TRBJ2-1, with D maybe TRBD2 (7 bases). Germline assignment: CDR1 SGHVS and CDR2 FNYEAQ. V shed 5 bases and J shed 1 base, with 12 bases lying between them. The CDR3 spans 15 residues. Here the CDR3 DNA reads TGTGCCAGCAGCGGGGGGGCGGGGTCCTACAATGAGCAGTTCTTC. Translation gives CASSGGAGSYNEQFF.

Many counts were recorded for this clonotype. V and J are TRBV7-2 and TRBJ2-6; the match to TRBD1 covers 11 bases. CDR3 length equals 18 residues. J gave up 3 bases and V 5 bases, and 9 bases lay outside the gene matches. Germline CDR1 SGHTA, CDR2 FQGNSA. CDR3 sequence reads: CASSHGQGAFYGANVLTF. In nucleotides, the CDR3 is TGTGCCAGCAGCCATGGACAGGGGGCCTTTTATGGGGCCAACGTCCTGACTTTC.

This clonotype was seen many times. V usage is TRBV11-1 and J usage is TRBJ2-1, with a weak D call TRBD1 (6 bases). This CDR3 has 15 amino acids. Trimming removed 5 bases at V and 8 bases at J, with 19 bases between. The germline V gene has CDR1 SGHAT and CDR2 FQDESV (reference sequence). Written as DNA, the CDR3 is TGTGCCAGCAGCCTCTCCAGGGGCACTCGGGATGAGCAGTTCTTC. Its protein is CASSLSRGTRDEQFF.

The genes are TRBV12-3 or TRBV12-4 and TRBJ2-5; 12 bases line up with TRBD1. Trimming took 6 bases from V and 9 from J; bases not matched to a gene: 2. This CDR3 is 12 amino acids long. CDR3 residues: CASRRDRGPQYF. The CDR3 nucleotides are TGTGCCAGCAGACGGGACAGGGGGCCCCAGTACTTC.

Points on this clonotype: A much larger clone differs by one base, so this may be a read error. The rearrangement uses TRBV7-8 and TRBJ2-4, with D possibly being TRBD1 (6 bases). This CDR3 spans 14 amino acids. Germline CDR1 SGHVS, CDR2 FQNEAQ. The CDR3 region is CASSLGTAKNIQHF. For the CDR3, the DNA is TGTGCCAGCAGCTTAGGGACAGCCAAAAACATTCAGCACTTC. The full variable domain, in which reference TRBV7-8 and TRBJ2-4 provide the parts outside the CDR3, is GAGVSQSPRYKVAKRGQDVALRCDPISGHVSLFWYQQALGQGPEFLTYFQNEAQLDKSGLPSDRFFAERPEGSVSTLKIQRTQQEDSAVYLCASSLGTAKNIQHFGAGTRLSVL.

This clonotype was counted a few times. A much larger clone lies one base from this, so it may be a read error. This sequence joins TRBV7-6 and TRBJ1-1, with D hard to call. The CDR3 extends over 14 amino acids. Germline CDR1 SGHVS, CDR2 FNYEAQ. The ends were cut back, 2 bases at V and 1 base at J, with 8 bases in the middle. The CDR3 DNA follows: TGTGCCAGCAGCTTAACTACACGGAACACTGAAGCTTTCTTT. Encoded protein: CASSLTTRNTEAFF.

This chain connects TRBV5-5 to TRBJ1-2, with D tentatively TRBD1 (6 bases). The CDR3 has 15 amino acids. Trimming cost V 4 bases and J 1 base, with 14 bases left between them. Germline V gene data show CDR1 as SGHKS and CDR2 as YYEKEE (reference sequence). The DNA of the CDR3 is TGTGCCAGCAGCCCACAGGGCGTCATTAACTATGGCTACACCTTC. It is translated as CASSPQGVINYGYTF.

As for this clonotype: A much more abundant neighbour one base away suggests this may be a read error. The chain joins TRBV6-1 to TRBJ2-7; D not certain. Germline CDR1 reads MNHNS; CDR2 reads SASEGT. The CDR3 is made up of 13 amino acids. CDR3 bases: TGTACCAGCATGCGGAGCATTGCCTACGAGCAGTACGTC. Protein sequence: CTSMRSIAYEQYV.

CDR3 bases: TGTGCCATCCAGGACAGGAGCTCCTACGAGCAGTACTTC. This translates into CAIQDRSSYEQYF. The rearrangement links TRBV2 to TRBJ2-7; TRBD1 matches 7 bases. Germline CDR1 SNHLY, CDR2 FYNNEI. The V gene end was trimmed by 10 bases and the J gene end by 0 bases; junction bases not matched to a gene: 6. CDR3 length: 13 amino acids.

This clonotype was seen only a few times. This sequence joins TRBV7-8 and TRBJ1-3; 9 nucleotides match TRBD1. The CDR3 totals 17 residues. Germline CDR1 is SGHVS and CDR2 is FQNEAQ. J gave up 2 bases and V 5 bases, and 10 bases lay outside the gene matches. For the CDR3, the DNA is TGTGCCAGCAGCCCTATCACTGGACAGGGGACTGGAAACACCATATATTTT. This translates into CASSPITGQGTGNTIYF.

The table lists this clonotype with a few counts. The rearrangement uses TRBV12-3 or TRBV12-4 and TRBJ2-3; TRBD2 might be the D (6 bases). The CDR3 sequence is 14 residues long. Trimming left V 4 bases short and J 2 bases short, with 10 bases between. CDR3 sequence: CASSSWEVTDTQYF. CDR3 nucleotides: TGTGCCAGCAGTTCGTGGGAGGTCACAGATACGCAGTATTTT.

This clonotype was seen only a few times. The chain is built from TRBV2 and TRBJ1-1; no definite D call. V was pared by 10 bases and J by 1 base, with 13 bases between. CDR3 length: 13 residues. Per germline, CDR1 SNHLY and CDR2 FYNNEI. The CDR3: CATPSYSNTEAFF. CDR3 DNA: TGTGCCACCCCCTCGTACTCGAACACTGAAGCTTTCTTT.

This clonotype was picked up a small number of times. The chain combines TRBV27 with TRBJ2-3; D assignment may be TRBD1 or TRBD2 (6 bases each). Looked up from germline, CDR1 is MNHEY and CDR2 is SMNVEV (reference sequence). The CDR3 contains 16 residues. Trimming removed 8 bases from V and 10 bases from J, with 28 bases in between. CDR3: CASGPYEGGGGSAQYF. The CDR3, as DNA: TGTGCCAGCGGACCATATGAGGGGGGCGGCGGGTCCGCGCAGTATTTT.

The V gene is TRBV6-5, the J gene TRBJ2-3, with TRBD2 matching 11 bases. The V segment lost 2 bases and the J segment 2 bases; nucleotides outside the gene matches: 9. This CDR3 region has 18 residues. Per the germline V gene, CDR1 is MNHEY and CDR2 is SVGAGI. CDR3 protein: CASSYGLAGGSNTDTQYF. The CDR3 bases are TGTGCCAGCAGTTACGGCCTAGCGGGGGGAAGTAACACAGATACGCAGTATTTT.

V usage is TRBV4-1 and J usage is TRBJ1-1; D may be TRBD1 (5 bases). V was cut by 3 bases and J by 4 bases, with 24 bases left in between. Per the germline V gene, CDR1 is MGHRA and CDR2 is YSYEKL. This CDR3 spans 18 amino acids. The chain's CDR3 is CASSHLATEAYLGTEAFF. In DNA, the CDR3 is TGCGCCAGCAGCCACCTAGCGACAGAGGCGTACCTGGGCACTGAAGCTTTCTTT.

The chain combines TRBV11-3 with TRBJ2-1; D is unresolved. The CDR3 is 12 residues long. Looked up from germline, CDR1 is SGHNT and CDR2 is YENEEA. V was clipped by 3 bases and J by 8 bases, with 8 bases between them. The CDR3 loop is CASSFPGYEQFF. The CDR3, as DNA: TGTGCCAGCAGCTTTCCGGGCTATGAGCAGTTCTTC.

Note on this clonotype: It may be a read error: a sequence one base away is much more abundant. The chain links TRBV7-2 to TRBJ2-3; tentatively, D is TRBD1 (6 bases). The CDR3 spans 16 residues. V was pared by 7 bases and J by 1 base, with 18 bases between. Germline values: CDR1 SGHTA, CDR2 FQGNSA. In DNA form, the CDR3 reads TGTGCCAGCAACACCACCCGGGACATTGGCACAGATACGCAGTATTTT. Translation: CASNTTRDIGTDTQYF.

V and J are TRBV5-6 and TRBJ1-2, with 10 bases identical to TRBD1. Per the germline V gene, CDR1 is SGHDT and CDR2 is YYEEEE. The CDR3 runs to 16 residues. With V trimmed by 3 bases and J by 4 bases, 9 bases remained unmatched. CDR3 in DNA: TGTGCCAGCAGCTCCCCGGGACAGGGGTCAATCTATGGCTACACCTTC. Its protein product is CASSSPGQGSIYGYTF.

This clonotype was recorded a few times. As DNA, the CDR3 is TGCGCCAGCAGCCAAGATCATCCCGGTGGAAGTTGGGGCTACACCTTC. Amino acids: CASSQDHPGGSWGYTF. The V and J genes are TRBV4-1 and TRBJ1-2; D is unclear. The CDR3 is 16 amino acids. The V end was cut by 0 bases, the J end by 8 bases, with 19 bases between. Looked up from germline, CDR1 is MGHRA and CDR2 is YSYEKL.

In its sample, this clonotype was seen a few times. The chain employs TRBV29-1 and TRBJ2-1; the match to TRBD2 covers 7 bases. CDR1 is SQVTM, CDR2 ANQGSEA, per germline. The length of the CDR3 is 15 residues. V shed 3 bases and J 2 bases; nucleotides not matched to a gene: 7. The DNA of the CDR3 is TGCAGCGTTGAGGGTCTAGCGGAGGCCTACAATGAGCAGTTCTTC. It encodes CSVEGLAEAYNEQFF.

This clonotype turned up a few times. The chain combines TRBV24-1 with TRBJ2-1, with D maybe TRBD1 (5 bases). Germline assignment: CDR1 KGHDR and CDR2 SFDVKD. The V end lost 4 bases, the J end lost 7 bases, and 7 bases lay between the germline ends. The CDR3 runs 12 residues. This chain's CDR3 is CATSERGNEQFF. The CDR3 nucleotides are TGTGCCACCAGTGAAAGGGGAAATGAGCAGTTCTTC.

V is TRBV6-6 and J is TRBJ1-2, with D unresolved. There are 12 residues in the CDR3. The ends were cut back, 6 bases at V and 8 bases at J, with 13 bases in the middle. The V gene's germline CDR1 is MNHNY and CDR2 SVGAGI (reference sequence). The CDR3 region is CASSPDMTGYTF. The DNA for the CDR3 is TGTGCCAGCAGCCCTGACATGACCGGCTACACCTTC.